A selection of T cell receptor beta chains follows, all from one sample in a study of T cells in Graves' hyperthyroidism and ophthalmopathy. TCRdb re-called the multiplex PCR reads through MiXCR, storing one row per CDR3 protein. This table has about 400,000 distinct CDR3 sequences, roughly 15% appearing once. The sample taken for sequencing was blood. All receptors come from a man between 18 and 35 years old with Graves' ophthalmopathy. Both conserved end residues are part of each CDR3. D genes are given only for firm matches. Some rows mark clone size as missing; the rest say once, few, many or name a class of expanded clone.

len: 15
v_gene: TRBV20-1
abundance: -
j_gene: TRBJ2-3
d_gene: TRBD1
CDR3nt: TGCAGTTCAGGGATCCCCGGGACAGGGGCCTATACGCAGTATTTT
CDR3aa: CSSGIPGTGAYTQYF

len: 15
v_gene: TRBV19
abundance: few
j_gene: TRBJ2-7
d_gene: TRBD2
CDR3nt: TGTGCCAGTAGTTTTGGTAGCGGGGATTCCTACGAGCAGTACTTC
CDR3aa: CASSFGSGDSYEQYF

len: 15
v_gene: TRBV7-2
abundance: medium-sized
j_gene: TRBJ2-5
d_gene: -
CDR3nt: TGTGCCAGCAGCTTAGCGGGGAGGCAGGGAGAGACCCAGTACTTC
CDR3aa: CASSLAGRQGETQYF

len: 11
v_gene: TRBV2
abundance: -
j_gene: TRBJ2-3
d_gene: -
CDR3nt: TGTGCCAGCAGTTGGGGAAATACGCAGTATTTT
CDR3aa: CASSWGNTQYF

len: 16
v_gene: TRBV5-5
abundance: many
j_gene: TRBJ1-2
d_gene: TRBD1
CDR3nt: TGTGCCAGCAGCTTGGCCTTAGGACAGGGGGCTGGTGGCTACACCTTC
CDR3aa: CASSLALGQGAGGYTF

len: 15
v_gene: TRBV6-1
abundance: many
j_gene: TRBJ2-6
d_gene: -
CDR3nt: TGTGCCAGCACGGGTACCGCGGGTGGGGCCAACGTCCTGACTTTC
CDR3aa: CASTGTAGGANVLTF

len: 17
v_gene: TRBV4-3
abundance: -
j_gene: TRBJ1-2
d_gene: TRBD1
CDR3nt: TGCGCCAGCAGGCATCCAAGAAATGACATCGGACAGGACGGCTACACCTTC
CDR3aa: CASRHPRNDIGQDGYTF

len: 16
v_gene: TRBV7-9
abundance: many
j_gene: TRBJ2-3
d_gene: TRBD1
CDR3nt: TGTGCCAGCAGCTCGACAGGGGTAGACAGCACAGATACGCAGTATTTT
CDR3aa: CASSSTGVDSTDTQYF

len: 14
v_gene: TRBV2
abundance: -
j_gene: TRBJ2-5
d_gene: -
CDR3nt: TGTGCCAGCTTCAACCGACTATCGGCTGAGACCCAGTACTTC
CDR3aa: CASFNRLSAETQYF

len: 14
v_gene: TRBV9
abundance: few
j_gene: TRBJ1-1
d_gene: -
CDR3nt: TGTGCCAGCAGCCCGCAAAAGATGAACACTGAAGCTTTCTTT
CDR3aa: CASSPQKMNTEAFF

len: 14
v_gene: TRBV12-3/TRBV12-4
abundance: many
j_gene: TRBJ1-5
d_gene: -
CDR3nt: TGTGCCAGCCAACAGGGAATAGGCAATCAGCCCCAGCATTTT
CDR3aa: CASQQGIGNQPQHF

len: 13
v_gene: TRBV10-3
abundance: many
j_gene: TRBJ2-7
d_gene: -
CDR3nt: TGTGCCATCAGTGAGTCAGAGGTCTACGAGCAGTACTTC
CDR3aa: CAISESEVYEQYF

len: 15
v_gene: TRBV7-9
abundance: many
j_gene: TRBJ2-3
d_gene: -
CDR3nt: TGTGCCAGCAGTTTTCCGGGACTTGGCACAGATACGCAGTATTTT
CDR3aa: CASSFPGLGTDTQYF

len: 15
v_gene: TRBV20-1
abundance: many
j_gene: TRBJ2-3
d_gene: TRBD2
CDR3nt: TGCAGTGCTAGACGAGCGGGGGGGCATGGAGATACGCAGTATTTT
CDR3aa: CSARRAGGHGDTQYF

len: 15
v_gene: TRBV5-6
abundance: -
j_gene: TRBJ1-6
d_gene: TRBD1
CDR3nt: TGTGCCAGCAGCTCCCGGGACAGACTAAATTCACCCCTCCACTTT
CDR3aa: CASSSRDRLNSPLHF

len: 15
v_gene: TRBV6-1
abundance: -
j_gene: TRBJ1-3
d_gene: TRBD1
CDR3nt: TGTGCCAGCAGCTCGCCTACAGGGGGAGGAAACACCATATATTTT
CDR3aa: CASSSPTGGGNTIYF

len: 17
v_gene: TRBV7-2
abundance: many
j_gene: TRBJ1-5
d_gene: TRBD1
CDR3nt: TGTGCCAGCAGCTGGAGGCCGGGACAGGGAAGCAATCAGCCCCAGCATTTT
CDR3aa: CASSWRPGQGSNQPQHF

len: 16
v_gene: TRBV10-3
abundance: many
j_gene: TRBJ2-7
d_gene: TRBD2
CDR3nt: TGTGCCATCAGTGAGTCGGCTAGCGGTAGCTCCTACGAGCAGTACTTC
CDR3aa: CAISESASGSSYEQYF

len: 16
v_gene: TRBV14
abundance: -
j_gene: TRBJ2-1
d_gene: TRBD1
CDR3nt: TGTGCCAGCAGCCGCAGCCGGGACAGGGGGCGCAATGAGCAGTTCTTC
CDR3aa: CASSRSRDRGRNEQFF

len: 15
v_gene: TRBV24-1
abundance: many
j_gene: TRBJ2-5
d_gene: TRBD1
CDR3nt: TGTGCCACCAGTGATTCTGGGACAGCACAAGAGACCCAGTACTTC
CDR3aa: CATSDSGTAQETQYF

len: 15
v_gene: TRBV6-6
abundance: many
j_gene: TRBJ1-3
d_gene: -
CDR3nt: TGTGCCAGCAGTTACGGGGGGCTGGCTGGAAACACCATATATTTT
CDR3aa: CASSYGGLAGNTIYF

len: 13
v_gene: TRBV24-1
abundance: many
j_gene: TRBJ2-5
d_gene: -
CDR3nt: TGTGCCACCCGCTCTGGGGGAGGAGAGACCCAGTACTTC
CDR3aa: CATRSGGGETQYF